This entry lists 19 T cell receptor beta chains sequenced from one sample in a study of T cell responses to AZD1222 COVID-19 vaccine. Sequencing used immunoSEQ multiplex PCR; TCRdb keeps in-frame clones, though not all of them. The data show tens of thousands of clones, approximately 85% seen once. This material consisted of peripheral blood, taken 28 days after the second AZD1222 dose. The source of these receptors is an adult who received the AZD1222 COVID-19 vaccine.

The chain combines TRBV19 with TRBJ1-1; D gene uncertain. Trimming removed 6 bases at V and 0 bases at J, with 11 bases between. The CDR3 has 14 residues. The V gene's germline CDR1 is LNHDA and CDR2 SQIVND (reference sequence). The CDR3 DNA is TGTGCCAGTAGGACGGGCGGATTGAACACTGAAGCTTTCTTT. Its translation is CASRTGGLNTEAFF.

This clone was detected ten times or more. The V gene is TRBV24-1, the J gene TRBJ2-2, with 9 bases aligning to TRBD1. The CDR3 is 15 residues long. Trimming at V came to 3 bases and at J to 7 bases, leaving 5 bases not matched to a gene. In germline, CDR1 is KGHDR, CDR2 SFDVKD. The CDR3 loop reads CATSDNRGQGGELFF. The CDR3 nucleotides are TGTGCCACCAGTGATAACAGGGGGCAGGGCGGGGAGCTGTTTTTT.

As concerns this clone: In the same sample, other DNA sequences code for this CDR3. The rearrangement links TRBV3-1 (or the pseudogene TRBV3-2) to TRBJ2-7, with D hard to call. Germline values: CDR1 LGHDT, CDR2 YNNKEL (reference sequence). Trimming shortened V by 0 bases and J by 4 bases, and 4 bases separated the two germline ends. CDR3 length: 12 residues. The CDR3 sequence is CASSQDRYEQYF. The DNA for the CDR3 is TGTGCCAGCAGCCAAGACAGATACGAGCAGTACTTC.

This chain links TRBV7-2 with TRBJ1-6, with a weak D call TRBD1 (5 bases). Deletions cut 5 bases from V and 10 bases from J, with 18 bases between. This CDR3 spans 15 amino acids. Germline-derived CDR1 and CDR2 are SGHTA and FQGNSA. This CDR3 is CASSRTQGLGSPLHF. As DNA, the CDR3 is TGTGCCAGCAGCCGCACCCAGGGACTGGGATCACCCCTCCACTTT.

The chain links TRBV11-3 to TRBJ1-1; D might be TRBD1 (5 bases). CDR1 SGHNT and CDR2 YENEEA come from the germline V gene. The CDR3 totals 15 residues. The V gene lost 5 bases and the J gene lost 10 bases, with 23 bases spanning the gap. DNA for the CDR3: TGTGCCAGCAGCCCGAATTCGGGACCCCTCTCCCCAGCTTTCTTT. Protein product: CASSPNSGPLSPAFF.

The chain carries TRBV12-5 and TRBJ1-5, with 9 nucleotides matching TRBD1. This CDR3 contains 16 residues. CDR1 LGHNT and CDR2 FRNRAP come from the germline V gene. The trim removed 5 bases at V and 3 bases at J, leaving 8 bases unmatched. CDR3 bases: TGTGCTAGTGGTCCGCCCGGGACAGGGATCAATCAGCCCCAGCATTTT. Amino acids: CASGPPGTGINQPQHF.

This clone was seen more than once but under ten times. This chain's CDR3 is CASSPQGAGVYGYTF. CDR3 DNA: TGTGCCAGCAGCCCACAGGGGGCTGGGGTCTATGGCTACACCTTC. The chain links TRBV5-6 to TRBJ1-2, with 9 bases fitting TRBD1. This CDR3 has 15 residues. CDR1 is SGHDT and CDR2 is YYEEEE in the germline V gene. J gave up 4 bases and V 4 bases, and 8 bases lay outside the gene matches.

This clone occurred once. The chain links TRBV4-2 to TRBJ1-2; no firm D call. CDR3 size: 15 residues. V was trimmed by 1 base and J by 1 base, leaving 10 bases between them. CDR1 and CDR2 from the germline V gene are LGHNA and YNFKEQ. CDR3 coding DNA: TGTGCCAGCAGCCAAGCGGGCAGTAGTAACTATGGCTACACCTTC. It yields the protein CASSQAGSSNYGYTF.

This clone was seen only once. The chain links TRBV7-3 to TRBJ2-3; D gene unclear. With 1 base removed from V and 1 base from J, the gap between germline ends came to 9 bases. The CDR3 covers 15 residues. Germline CDR1 reads SGHTA; CDR2 reads FQGTGA. CDR3 nucleotides: TGTGCCAGCAGCTTAAGACGAACCCGCACAGATACGCAGTATTTT. Protein: CASSLRRTRTDTQYF.

The rearrangement uses TRBV6-6 and TRBJ1-2; D call uncertain. Between the trimmed V and J ends, which lost 4 bases and 4 bases, there was a span of 10 bases. The V gene's germline CDR1 is MNHNY and CDR2 SVGAGI (reference sequence). The CDR3 length is 13 residues. CDR3 amino acids: CASSSNYGYGYTF. The CDR3 DNA sequence: TGTGCCAGCAGTTCAAACTATGGCTATGGCTACACCTTC.

The rearrangement links TRBV28 to TRBJ1-2; a possible D gene is TRBD1 (5 bases). Trimming stripped 6 bases from V and 4 bases from J, with 6 bases between. CDR1 is MDHEN, CDR2 SYDVKM, per germline. The CDR3 spans 11 residues. DNA for the CDR3: TGTGCCAGCAGCGGGACCTATGGCTACACCTTC. It specifies CASSGTYGYTF.

CDR3 coding DNA: TGCAGCGTTGAAGCCGAATTTTTAGCGGGGTCCTACGAGCAGTACTTC. This codes for CSVEAEFLAGSYEQYF. The chain has TRBV29-1 and TRBJ2-7; TRBD2 agrees at 8 bases. This CDR3 spans 16 amino acids. In germline, CDR1 is SQVTM, CDR2 ANQGSEA. The V segment lost 1 base and the J segment 1 base; nucleotides outside the gene matches: 9.

The chain links TRBV6-5 to TRBJ1-2; 9 nucleotides align to TRBD1. The CDR3 totals 15 residues. Germline CDR1 MNHEY, CDR2 SVGAGI. V shed 2 bases and J 7 bases; nucleotides not matched to a gene: 8. The CDR3 DNA reads as TGTGCCAGCAGTTACGTTGGGACAGGGTTTGGTGGCTACACCTTC. Translation gives CASSYVGTGFGGYTF.

The chain carries TRBV6-5 and TRBJ2-7; D is unclear. CDR3 size: 13 residues. The ends were cut back, 2 bases at V and 4 bases at J, with 9 bases in the middle. CDR1 and CDR2 (germline): MNHEY, SVGAGI. The CDR3 region is CASSYRSLYEQYF. The CDR3 DNA reads as TGTGCCAGCAGTTACAGGAGCCTGTACGAGCAGTACTTC.

V usage is TRBV27 and J usage is TRBJ1-4, with D hard to call. This CDR3 contains 15 residues. V lost 6 bases, J lost 6 bases, and 17 bases lay in between. Germline V CDR1 and CDR2: MNHEY, SMNVEV (reference sequence). CDR3: CASSETGYAHEKLFF. CDR3 DNA sequence: TGTGCCAGCAGCGAAACCGGTTATGCCCATGAAAAACTGTTTTTT.

This clone was detected only a few times. The chain couples TRBV27 to TRBJ1-6; D not resolved. In germline, CDR1 is MNHEY, CDR2 SMNVEV (reference sequence). Trimming took 6 bases from V and 7 from J, leaving 16 bases between them. The CDR3 has 15 residues. The CDR3 loop is CASSPSQGTNSPLHF. The CDR3 nucleotides are TGTGCCAGCAGCCCCTCCCAAGGAACAAATTCACCCCTCCACTTT.

Only one count was recorded for this clone. CDR3 loop: CASTAAGGGKTQYF. CDR3 DNA: TGTGCCAGCACCGCGGCCGGCGGGGGAAAGACCCAGTACTTC. This rearrangement joins TRBV6-5 to TRBJ2-5, with TRBD2 matching over 7 bases. V lost 7 bases to trimming and J lost 6 bases; unmatched junction nucleotides: 11. This CDR3 has 14 amino acids. From germline, CDR1 is MNHEY and CDR2 SVGAGI.

The CDR3 DNA is TGCGCCAGCAGCTTGGTCCCTAGCTCCCACGAGCAGTACGTC. It codes for CASSLVPSSHEQYV. The V gene is TRBV5-1, the J gene TRBJ2-7; D may be TRBD2 (5 bases). The CDR3 has 14 amino acids. CDR1 and CDR2 from the germline V gene are SGHRS and YFSETQ.

This clone has only a few counts. J is TRBJ1-5 and V is TRBV18; D is perhaps TRBD1 (5 bases). The CDR3 spans 12 residues. CDR1 and CDR2 (germline): KGHSH, LQKENI. Trimming took 3 bases from V and 9 from J, leaving 9 bases between them. Here the CDR3 reads CASSPGGGPQHF. CDR3 bases: TGTGCCAGCTCACCTGGGGGGGGGCCCCAGCATTTT.